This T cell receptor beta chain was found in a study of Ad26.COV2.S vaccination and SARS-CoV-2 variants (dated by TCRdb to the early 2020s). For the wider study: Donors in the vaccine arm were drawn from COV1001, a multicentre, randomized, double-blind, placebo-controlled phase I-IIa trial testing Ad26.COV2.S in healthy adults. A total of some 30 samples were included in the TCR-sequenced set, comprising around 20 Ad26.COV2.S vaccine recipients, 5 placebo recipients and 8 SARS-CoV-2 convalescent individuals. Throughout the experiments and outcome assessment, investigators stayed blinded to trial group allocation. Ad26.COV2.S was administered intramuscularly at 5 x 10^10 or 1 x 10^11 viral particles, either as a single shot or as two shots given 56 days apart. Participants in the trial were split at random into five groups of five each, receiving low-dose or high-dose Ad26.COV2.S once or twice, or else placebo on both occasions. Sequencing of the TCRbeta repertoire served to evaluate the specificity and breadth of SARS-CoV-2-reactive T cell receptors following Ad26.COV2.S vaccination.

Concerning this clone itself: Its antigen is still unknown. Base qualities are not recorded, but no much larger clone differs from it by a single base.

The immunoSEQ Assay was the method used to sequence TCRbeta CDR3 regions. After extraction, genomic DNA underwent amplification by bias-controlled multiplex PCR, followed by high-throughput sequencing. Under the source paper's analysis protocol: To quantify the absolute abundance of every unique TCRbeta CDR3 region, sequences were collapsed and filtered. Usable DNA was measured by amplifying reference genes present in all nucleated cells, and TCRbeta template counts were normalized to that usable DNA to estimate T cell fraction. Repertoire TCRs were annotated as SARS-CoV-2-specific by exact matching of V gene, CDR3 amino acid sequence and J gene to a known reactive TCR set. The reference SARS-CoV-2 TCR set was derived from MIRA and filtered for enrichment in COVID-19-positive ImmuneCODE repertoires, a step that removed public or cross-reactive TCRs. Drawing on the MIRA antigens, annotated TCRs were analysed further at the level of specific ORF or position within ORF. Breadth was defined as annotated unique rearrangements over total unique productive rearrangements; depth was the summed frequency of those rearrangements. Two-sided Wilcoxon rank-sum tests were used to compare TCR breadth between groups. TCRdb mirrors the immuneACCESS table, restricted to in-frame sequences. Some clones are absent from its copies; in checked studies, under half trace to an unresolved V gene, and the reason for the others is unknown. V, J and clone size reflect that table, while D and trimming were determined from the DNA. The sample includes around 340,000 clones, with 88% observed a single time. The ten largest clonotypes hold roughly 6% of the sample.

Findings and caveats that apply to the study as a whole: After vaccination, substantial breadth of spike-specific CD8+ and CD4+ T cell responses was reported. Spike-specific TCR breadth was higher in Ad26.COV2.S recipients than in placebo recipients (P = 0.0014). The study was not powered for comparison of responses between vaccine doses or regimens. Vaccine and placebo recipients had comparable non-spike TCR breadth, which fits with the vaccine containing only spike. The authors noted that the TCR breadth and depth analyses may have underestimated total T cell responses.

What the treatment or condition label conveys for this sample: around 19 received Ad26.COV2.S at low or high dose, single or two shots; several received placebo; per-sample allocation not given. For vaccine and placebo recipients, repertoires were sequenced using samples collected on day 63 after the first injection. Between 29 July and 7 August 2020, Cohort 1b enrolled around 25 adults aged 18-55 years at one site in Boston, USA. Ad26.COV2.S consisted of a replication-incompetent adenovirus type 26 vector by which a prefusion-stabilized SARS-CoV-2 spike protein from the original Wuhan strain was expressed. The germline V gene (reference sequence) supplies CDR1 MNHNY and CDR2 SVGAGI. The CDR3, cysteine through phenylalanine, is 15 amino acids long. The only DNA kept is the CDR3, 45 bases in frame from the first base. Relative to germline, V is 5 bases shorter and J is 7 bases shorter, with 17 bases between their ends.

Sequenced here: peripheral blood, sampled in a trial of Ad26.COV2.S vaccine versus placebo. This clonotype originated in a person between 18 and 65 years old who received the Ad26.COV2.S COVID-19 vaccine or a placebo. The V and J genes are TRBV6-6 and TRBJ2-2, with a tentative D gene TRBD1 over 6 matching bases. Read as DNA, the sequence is TGTGCCAGCAGTGTGAAAAGGGGGAAAGACGGGGAGCTGTTTTTT. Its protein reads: CASSVKRGKDGELFF.